One and the same sample provided the 2 T cell receptor beta chains below, sequenced in a study of T cell changes during pregnancy in multiple sclerosis. Data came from immunoSEQ multiplex PCR; TCRdb stores just in-frame clones and leaves some out. The table shows approximately 23,000 clones, with roughly nine tenths occurring only once. Sample: CD4+ T cells from peripheral blood mononuclear cells, taken after pregnancy. Every receptor here comes from a female donor in good health, enrolled as a control in a pregnancy study.

The V and J genes are TRBV5-6 and TRBJ2-5, with 7 bases fitting TRBD1. CDR1 is SGHDT, CDR2 YYEEEE, per germline. The V and J ends lost 1 base and 1 base, in that order; junction bases with no gene match: 4. This CDR3 is 15 amino acids long. The CDR3 loop is CASSLIGGPQETQYF. The CDR3 DNA is TGTGCCAGCAGCTTGATAGGGGGCCCCCAAGAGACCCAGTACTTC.

This chain joins TRBV19 and TRBJ1-1, with a possible D match to TRBD1 (5 bases). Germline CDR1 reads LNHDA; CDR2 reads SQIVND (reference sequence). The CDR3 is 16 amino acids. V was cut by 7 bases and J by 1 base, with 19 bases left in between. In nucleotides, the CDR3 is TGTGCCAGTACCCCGCGAATGGGGCGCACGAACACTGAAGCTTTCTTT. It yields the protein CASTPRMGRTNTEAFF.